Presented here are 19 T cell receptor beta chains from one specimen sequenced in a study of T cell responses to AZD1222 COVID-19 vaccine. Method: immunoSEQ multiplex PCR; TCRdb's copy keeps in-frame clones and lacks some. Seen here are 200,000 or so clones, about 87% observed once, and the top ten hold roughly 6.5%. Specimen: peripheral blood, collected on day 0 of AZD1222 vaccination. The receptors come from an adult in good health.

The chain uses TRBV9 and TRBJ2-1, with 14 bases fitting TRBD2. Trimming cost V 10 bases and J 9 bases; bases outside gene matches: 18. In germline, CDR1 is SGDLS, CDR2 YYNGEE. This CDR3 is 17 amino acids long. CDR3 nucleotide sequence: TGTGCCCCCAGCAACCCGGGGGGGGGACTAGCGGGAGTTGAGCAGTTCTTC. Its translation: CAPSNPGGGLAGVEQFF.

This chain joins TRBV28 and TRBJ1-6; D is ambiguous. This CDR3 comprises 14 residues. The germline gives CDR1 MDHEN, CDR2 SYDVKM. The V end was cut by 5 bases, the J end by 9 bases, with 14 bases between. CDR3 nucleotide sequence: TGTGCCAGCAGTCACAGTGATAGAATTTCACCCCTCCACTTT. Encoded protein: CASSHSDRISPLHF.

This CDR3 is CASSSGTGNTGELFF. The DNA of the CDR3 is TGTGCCAGCAGCTCCGGGACAGGGAACACCGGGGAGCTGTTTTTT. The chain couples TRBV11-2 to TRBJ2-2; 8 nucleotides agree with TRBD1. The CDR3 loop spans 15 amino acids. Germline V CDR1 and CDR2: SGHAT, FQNNGV. J lost 1 base, V lost 4 bases, and 2 bases had no gene match.

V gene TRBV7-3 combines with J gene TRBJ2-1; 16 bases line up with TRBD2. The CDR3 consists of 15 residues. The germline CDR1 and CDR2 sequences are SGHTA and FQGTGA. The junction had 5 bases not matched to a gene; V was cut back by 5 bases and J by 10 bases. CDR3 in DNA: TGTGCCAGCAGCGCCGGGACTAGCGGGAGGGACGAGCAGTTCTTC. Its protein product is CASSAGTSGRDEQFF.

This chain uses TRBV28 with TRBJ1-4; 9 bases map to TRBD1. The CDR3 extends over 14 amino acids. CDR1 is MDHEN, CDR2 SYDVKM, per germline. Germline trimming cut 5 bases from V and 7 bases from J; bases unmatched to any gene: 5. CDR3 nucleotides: TGTGCCAGCAGTCTACAGGGGGCGGCTGAAAAACTGTTTTTT. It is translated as CASSLQGAAEKLFF. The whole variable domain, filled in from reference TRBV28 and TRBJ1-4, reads DVKVTQSSRYLVKRTGEKVFLECVQDMDHENMFWYRQDPGLGLRLIYFSYDVKMKEKGDIPEGYSVSREKKERFSLILESASTNQTSMYLCASSLQGAAEKLFFGSGTQLSVL.

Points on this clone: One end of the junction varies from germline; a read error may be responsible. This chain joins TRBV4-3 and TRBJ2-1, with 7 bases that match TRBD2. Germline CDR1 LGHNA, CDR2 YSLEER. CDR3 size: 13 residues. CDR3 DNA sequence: TGCGCCAGCAGCCAATACACCGGGACTAATCAACTCTTC. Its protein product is CASSQYTGTNQLF.

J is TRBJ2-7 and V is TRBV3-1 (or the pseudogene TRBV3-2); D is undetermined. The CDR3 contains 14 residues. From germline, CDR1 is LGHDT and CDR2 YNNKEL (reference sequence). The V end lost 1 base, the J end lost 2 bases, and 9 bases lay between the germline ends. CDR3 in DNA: TGTGCCAGCAGCCAAGTTAAGGGAACCTACGAGCAGTACTTC. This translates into CASSQVKGTYEQYF.

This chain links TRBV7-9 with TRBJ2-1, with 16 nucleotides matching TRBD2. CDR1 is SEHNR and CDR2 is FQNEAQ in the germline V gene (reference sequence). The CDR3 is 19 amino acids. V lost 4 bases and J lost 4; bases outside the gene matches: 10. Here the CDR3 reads CASSSPGTSGGEKYNEQFF. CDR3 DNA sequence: TGTGCCAGCAGCTCCCCCGGGACTAGCGGGGGGGAGAAATACAATGAGCAGTTCTTC.

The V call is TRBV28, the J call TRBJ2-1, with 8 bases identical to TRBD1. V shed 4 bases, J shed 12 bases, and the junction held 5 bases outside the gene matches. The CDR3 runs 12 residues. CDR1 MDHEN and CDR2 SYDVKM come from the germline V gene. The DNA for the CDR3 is TGTGCCAGCAGTTCCGCAGGGGGCGGGCAGTTCTTC. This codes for CASSSAGGGQFF.

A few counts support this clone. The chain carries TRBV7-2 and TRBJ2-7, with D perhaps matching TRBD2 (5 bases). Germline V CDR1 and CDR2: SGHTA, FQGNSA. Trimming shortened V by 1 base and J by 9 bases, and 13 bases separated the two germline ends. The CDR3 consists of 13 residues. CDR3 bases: TGTGCCAGCAGCTTAGAAGTGAGGGCGTGGCAGTACTTC. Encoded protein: CASSLEVRAWQYF.

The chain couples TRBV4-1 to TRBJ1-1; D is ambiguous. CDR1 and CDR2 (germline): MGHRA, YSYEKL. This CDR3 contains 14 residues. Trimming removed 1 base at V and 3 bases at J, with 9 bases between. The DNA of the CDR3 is TGCGCCAGCAGCCAAGTCCCAGCCTACACTGAAGCTTTCTTT. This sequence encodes CASSQVPAYTEAFF.

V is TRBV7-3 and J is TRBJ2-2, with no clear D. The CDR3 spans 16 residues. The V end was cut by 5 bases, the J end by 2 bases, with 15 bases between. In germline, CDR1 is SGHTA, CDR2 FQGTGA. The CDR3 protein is CASSPYGRRNTGELFF. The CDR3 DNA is TGTGCCAGCAGCCCTTACGGCAGGAGAAACACCGGGGAGCTGTTTTTT.

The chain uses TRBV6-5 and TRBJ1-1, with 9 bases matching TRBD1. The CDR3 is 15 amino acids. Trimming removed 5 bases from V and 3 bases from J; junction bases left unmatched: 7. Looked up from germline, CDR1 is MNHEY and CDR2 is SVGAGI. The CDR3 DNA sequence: TGTGCCAGCAGTCCGGGACAGGGCTTTTACACTGAAGCTTTCTTT. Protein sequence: CASSPGQGFYTEAFF.

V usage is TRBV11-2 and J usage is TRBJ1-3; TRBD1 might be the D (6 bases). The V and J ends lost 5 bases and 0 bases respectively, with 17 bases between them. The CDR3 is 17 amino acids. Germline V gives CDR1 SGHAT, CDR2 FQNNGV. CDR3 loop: CASSGGQGYASGNTIYF. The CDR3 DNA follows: TGTGCCAGCAGCGGAGGGCAGGGGTATGCCTCTGGAAACACCATATATTTT.

The CDR3 sequence is CSVESNEKLFF. CDR3 bases: TGCAGCGTTGAATCTAATGAAAAACTGTTTTTT. The rearrangement uses TRBV29-1 and TRBJ1-4; D uncertain. Trimming shortened V by 2 bases and J by 3 bases, and 1 base separated the two germline ends. Germline V CDR1 and CDR2: SQVTM, ANQGSEA. This CDR3 is built from 11 residues.

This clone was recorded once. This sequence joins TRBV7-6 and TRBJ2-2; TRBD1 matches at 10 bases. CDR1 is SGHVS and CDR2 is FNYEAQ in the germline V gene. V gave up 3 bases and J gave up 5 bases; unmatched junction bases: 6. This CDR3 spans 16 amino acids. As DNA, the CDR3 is TGTGCCAGCAGCTTCCGACAGGGGGCGCAAACCGGGGAGCTGTTTTTT. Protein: CASSFRQGAQTGELFF.

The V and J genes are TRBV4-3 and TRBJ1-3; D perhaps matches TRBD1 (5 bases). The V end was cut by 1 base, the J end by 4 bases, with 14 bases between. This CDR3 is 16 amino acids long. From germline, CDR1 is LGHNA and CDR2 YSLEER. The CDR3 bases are TGCGCCAGCAGCCAAGTGGGGCGGGAGTTAGGAAACACCATATATTTT. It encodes CASSQVGRELGNTIYF.

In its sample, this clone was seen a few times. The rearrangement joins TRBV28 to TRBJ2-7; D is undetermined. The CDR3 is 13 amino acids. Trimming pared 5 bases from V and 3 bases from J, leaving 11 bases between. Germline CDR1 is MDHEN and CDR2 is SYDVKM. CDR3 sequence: CASSLKANYEQYF. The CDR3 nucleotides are TGTGCCAGCAGTCTCAAAGCCAACTACGAGCAGTACTTC.

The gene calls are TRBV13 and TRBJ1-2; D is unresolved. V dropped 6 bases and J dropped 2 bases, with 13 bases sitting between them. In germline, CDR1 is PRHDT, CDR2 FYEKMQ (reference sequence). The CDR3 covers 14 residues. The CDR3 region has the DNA TGTGCCAGCAGAGAAATCGGGTCCAACTATGGCTACACCTTC. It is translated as CASREIGSNYGYTF.